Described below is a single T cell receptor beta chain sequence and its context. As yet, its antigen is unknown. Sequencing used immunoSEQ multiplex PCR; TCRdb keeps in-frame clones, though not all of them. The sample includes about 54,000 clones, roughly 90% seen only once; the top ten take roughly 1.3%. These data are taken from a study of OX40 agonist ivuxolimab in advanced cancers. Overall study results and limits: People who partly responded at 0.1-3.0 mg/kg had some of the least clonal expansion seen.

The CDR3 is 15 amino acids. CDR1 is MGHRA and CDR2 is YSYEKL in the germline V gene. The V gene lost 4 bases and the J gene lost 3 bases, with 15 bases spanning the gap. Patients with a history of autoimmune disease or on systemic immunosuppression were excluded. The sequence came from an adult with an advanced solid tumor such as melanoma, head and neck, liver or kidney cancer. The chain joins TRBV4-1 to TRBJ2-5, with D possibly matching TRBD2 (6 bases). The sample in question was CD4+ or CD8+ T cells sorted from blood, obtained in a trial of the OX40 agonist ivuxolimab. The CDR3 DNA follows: TGCGCCAGCAGCCCGGGGGTGGCCAGGGAAGAGACCCAGTACTTC. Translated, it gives CASSPGVAREETQYF.